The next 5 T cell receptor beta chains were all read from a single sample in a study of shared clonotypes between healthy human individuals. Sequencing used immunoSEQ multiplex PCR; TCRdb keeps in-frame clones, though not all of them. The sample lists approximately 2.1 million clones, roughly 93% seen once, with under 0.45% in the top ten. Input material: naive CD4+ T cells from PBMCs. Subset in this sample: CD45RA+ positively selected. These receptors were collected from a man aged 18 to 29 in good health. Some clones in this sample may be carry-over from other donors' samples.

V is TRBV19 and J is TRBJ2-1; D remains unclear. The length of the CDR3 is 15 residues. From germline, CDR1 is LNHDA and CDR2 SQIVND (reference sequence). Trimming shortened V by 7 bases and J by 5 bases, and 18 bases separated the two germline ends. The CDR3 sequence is CASIGPSLGNNEQFF. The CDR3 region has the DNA TGTGCCAGTATAGGCCCCAGCCTGGGGAACAATGAGCAGTTCTTC.

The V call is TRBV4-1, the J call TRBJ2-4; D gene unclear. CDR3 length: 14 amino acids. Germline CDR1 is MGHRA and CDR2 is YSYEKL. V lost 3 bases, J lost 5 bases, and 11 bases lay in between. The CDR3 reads CASSQSDWENIQYF. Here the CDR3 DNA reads TGCGCCAGCAGCCAGTCAGATTGGGAAAACATTCAGTACTTC.

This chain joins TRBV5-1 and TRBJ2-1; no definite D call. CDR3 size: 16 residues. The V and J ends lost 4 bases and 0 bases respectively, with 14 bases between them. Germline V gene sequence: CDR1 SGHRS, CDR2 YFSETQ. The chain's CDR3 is CASSRPNPSSYNEQFF. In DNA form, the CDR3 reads TGCGCCAGCAGCCGACCGAACCCGAGCTCCTACAATGAGCAGTTCTTC. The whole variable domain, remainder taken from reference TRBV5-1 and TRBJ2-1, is KAGVTQTPRYLIKTRGQQVTLSCSPISGHRSVSWYQQTPGQGLQFLFEYFSETQRNKGNFPGRFSGRQFSNSRSEMNVSTLELGDSALYLCASSRPNPSSYNEQFFGPGTRLTVL.

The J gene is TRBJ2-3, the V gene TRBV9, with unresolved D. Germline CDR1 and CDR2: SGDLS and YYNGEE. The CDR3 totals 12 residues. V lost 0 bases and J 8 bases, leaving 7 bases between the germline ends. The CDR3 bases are TGTGCCAGCAGCGTAGGGGATGGTACGCAGTATTTT. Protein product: CASSVGDGTQYF.

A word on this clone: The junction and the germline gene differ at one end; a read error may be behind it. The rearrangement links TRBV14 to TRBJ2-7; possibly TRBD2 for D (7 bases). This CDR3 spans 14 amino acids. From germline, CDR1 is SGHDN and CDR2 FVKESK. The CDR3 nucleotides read TGTGCCAGCAGACAAGCGGGACATTCCTACGAGCAGTACTTC. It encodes CASRQAGHSYEQYF.